This entry lists 18 T cell receptor beta chains sequenced from one sample in a study of control samples from healthy donors and cancer patients. Measured with immunoSEQ multiplex PCR; TCRdb has only the in-frame clones, and not every one. The sample records roughly 25,000 clones, approximately 90% being singletons. Input material: PBMCs. These receptors all stem from a man aged 45-60 years with lung cancer.

The chain combines TRBV6-5 with TRBJ1-1; D is undetermined. CDR1 and CDR2 from the germline V gene are MNHEY and SVGAGI. This CDR3 region has 16 residues. V lost 4 bases to trimming and J lost 2 bases, with 17 bases between them. The CDR3 sequence is CASSFDYTRLNTEAFF. The CDR3 DNA sequence: TGTGCCAGCAGTTTTGACTACACTCGACTCAACACTGAAGCTTTCTTT.

The DNA for the CDR3 is TGTGCCACATACAGGGACCAATTTGAAAAACTGTTTTTT. This encodes CATYRDQFEKLFF. This chain connects TRBV6-1 to TRBJ1-4, with a tentative D call TRBD1 (6 bases). Germline loops: CDR1 MNHNS, CDR2 SASEGT. Trimming removed 10 bases from V and 7 bases from J, with 16 bases in between. The CDR3 runs to 13 residues.

This rearrangement joins TRBV10-3 to TRBJ2-5; D possibly corresponds to TRBD2 (8 bases). The CDR3 is 14 amino acids. Germline lookup yields CDR1 ENHRY and CDR2 SYGVKD. The V end lost 10 bases, the J end lost 2 bases, and 17 bases lay between the germline ends. This chain's CDR3 is CATAGGGQQETQYF. For the CDR3, the DNA is TGTGCCACAGCCGGGGGGGGACAGCAAGAGACCCAGTACTTC.

The chain couples TRBV3-1 (or the pseudogene TRBV3-2) to TRBJ1-1; perhaps TRBD1 as D (5 bases). V was pared by 4 bases and J by 1 base, with 7 bases between. Germline CDR1 is LGHDT and CDR2 is YNNKEL (reference sequence). The CDR3 extends over 13 amino acids. The CDR3: CASSRGENTEAFF. CDR3 nucleotides: TGTGCCAGCAGCCGGGGGGAGAACACTGAAGCTTTCTTT.

This sequence joins TRBV5-1 and TRBJ1-1; 8 bases are shared with TRBD1. Losses at the gene ends were 7 bases for V and 3 bases for J; bases not matched to a gene: 5. CDR1 is SGHRS, CDR2 YFSETQ, per germline. CDR3 length: 13 amino acids. CDR3 in DNA: TGCGCCAGCCGGACAGGGCTGGACACTGAAGCTTTCTTT. Protein sequence: CASRTGLDTEAFF.

The sample holds one count of this clone. The V and J genes are TRBV7-3 and TRBJ2-6; D not resolved. The ends were cut back, 6 bases at V and 0 bases at J, with 9 bases in the middle. Germline V CDR1 and CDR2: SGHTA, FQGTGA. This CDR3 spans 15 amino acids. The CDR3 sequence is CASRPDPSGANVLTF. The CDR3 DNA is TGTGCCAGCAGACCCGATCCCTCTGGGGCCAACGTCCTGACTTTC.

The chain joins TRBV6-2 or TRBV6-3 to TRBJ1-2; D gene ambiguous. CDR3 length: 17 residues. Looked up from germline, CDR1 is MNHEY and CDR2 is SVGEGT. V shed 0 bases and J shed 0 bases, with 14 bases lying between them. The CDR3 nucleotides read TGTGCCAGCAGTTACTCGATACGGGGATTTTCTAACTATGGCTACACCTTC. Encoded protein: CASSYSIRGFSNYGYTF.

This clone has a handful of counts. The gene calls are TRBV15 and TRBJ1-1; D is unresolved. CDR3 length: 13 amino acids. V was pared by 1 base and J by 6 bases, with 9 bases between. Per germline, CDR1 LNHNV and CDR2 YYDKDF (reference sequence). The CDR3 reads CATSRASTPEAFF. The CDR3 bases are TGTGCCACCAGCAGAGCGTCGACGCCTGAAGCTTTCTTT.

The CDR3 loop reads CASSSNRATYGYTF. In DNA form, the CDR3 reads TGTGCCAGCAGCTCAAACAGGGCAACCTATGGCTACACCTTC. V usage is TRBV5-4 and J usage is TRBJ1-2; possibly TRBD1 for D (6 bases). Looked up from germline, CDR1 is SGHNT and CDR2 is YYREEE (reference sequence). V was trimmed by 3 bases and J by 4 bases, leaving 13 bases between them. CDR3 size: 14 residues. The variable domain in full, completed from reference TRBV5-4 and TRBJ1-2, reads ETGVTQSPTHLIKTRGQQVTLRCSSQSGHNTVSWYQQALGQGPQFIFQYYREEENGRGNFPPRFSGLQFPNYSSELNVNALELDDSALYLCASSSNRATYGYTFGSGTRLTVV.

V and J are TRBV4-3 and TRBJ2-2, with D perhaps matching TRBD2 (6 bases). Germline CDR1 reads LGHNA; CDR2 reads YSLEER. Trimming took 5 bases from V and 4 from J, leaving 14 bases between them. CDR3 size: 15 residues. The CDR3 DNA reads as TGCGCCAGCAGCGCCGGACTACAGACCACCGGGGAGCTGTTTTTT. Translation gives CASSAGLQTTGELFF.

The V and J genes are TRBV3-1 (or the pseudogene TRBV3-2) and TRBJ1-2, with D tentatively TRBD1 (5 bases). V lost 1 base and J lost 4, with 10 bases in between. Looked up from germline, CDR1 is LGHDT and CDR2 is YNNKEL (reference sequence). The length of the CDR3 is 14 residues. The CDR3 DNA is TGTGCCAGCAGCCAAGTTGGGGCAGGCTATGGCTACACCTTC. Translated, it gives CASSQVGAGYGYTF.

Notes on this clone: Mismatch with germline at one junction end may stem from a read error. CDR3 nucleotide sequence: TGTGCCAGCAGCGTAGCGATGCAAGAGACCCGGTACTTC. It yields the protein CASSVAMQETRYF. V gene TRBV9 combines with J gene TRBJ2-5; D remains ambiguous. Germline V CDR1 and CDR2: SGDLS, YYNGEE. The length of the CDR3 is 13 residues.

This clone was seen just once. The J gene is TRBJ2-5, the V gene TRBV4-3; D not certain. Trimming removed 4 bases at V and 4 bases at J, with 13 bases between. This CDR3 contains 14 residues. In germline, CDR1 is LGHNA, CDR2 YSLEER. CDR3 sequence (DNA): TGCGCCAGCAGCCTATCTGGACCTGGAGAGACCCAGTACTTC. It yields the protein CASSLSGPGETQYF.

The CDR3 here is CASIRQASGTGYYGYTF. In nucleotides, the CDR3 is TGTGCCAGTATTAGACAAGCCTCCGGCACGGGGTACTATGGCTACACCTTC. This chain joins TRBV19 and TRBJ1-2; D ambiguous. The V gene lost 7 bases and the J gene lost 3 bases, with 24 bases spanning the gap. CDR3 length: 17 amino acids. Per germline, CDR1 LNHDA and CDR2 SQIVND (reference sequence).

Concerning this clone: Other DNA sequences in this specimen translate into the identical CDR3. J is TRBJ1-3 and V is TRBV6-5; D might be TRBD1 (6 bases). Trimming left V 4 bases short and J 4 bases short, with 14 bases between. The CDR3 contains 15 residues. The germline gives CDR1 MNHEY, CDR2 SVGAGI. The CDR3 DNA reads as TGTGCCAGCAGTTTCGGGGGGGCTTTGGGAAACACCATATATTTT. This gives the protein CASSFGGALGNTIYF.

CDR3 sequence: CACRLSDLGYTF. The CDR3 coding sequence is TGTGCCTGTCGCCTCTCCGACCTAGGCTACACCTTC. This rearrangement joins TRBV30 to TRBJ1-2; D gene ambiguous. The CDR3 has 12 residues. V lost 6 bases and J 8 bases, leaving 16 bases between the germline ends. The germline CDR1 and CDR2 sequences are GTSNPN and SVGIG (reference sequence).

The genes are TRBV5-6 and TRBJ1-1; tentative D call: TRBD1 (5 bases). V was cut by 0 bases and J by 5 bases, with 14 bases left in between. This CDR3 comprises 15 residues. The germline gives CDR1 SGHDT, CDR2 YYEEEE. The CDR3, as DNA: TGTGCCAGCAGCTTGGTGCAGGGTAAGGTGACTGAAGCTTTCTTT. This encodes CASSLVQGKVTEAFF.

J is TRBJ2-5 and V is TRBV5-4; TRBD2 matches at 7 bases. The J segment lost 3 bases and the V segment lost 4 bases, leaving 6 bases of the junction unmatched. Germline V lookup: CDR1 SGHNT, CDR2 YYREEE (reference sequence). The CDR3 has 14 amino acids. CDR3 DNA: TGTGCCAGCAGCCCCCCGGGGAGGGAAGAGACCCAGTACTTC. This sequence encodes CASSPPGREETQYF.